These 5 T cell receptor beta chains originate from one sample sequenced in a study of CD8 T cells in Susac syndrome (dated by TCRdb to about 2019). Library prep was done by the immunoSEQ multiplex PCR assay. RNA was extracted using the RNeasy kit, and roughly 0.5 to 1 ug of the RNA was reverse transcribed with random hexamers. Using fastp at Q25 and MiXCR, TCRdb reprocessed the public reads and kept productive beta chains. Rows with one shared CDR3 protein collapse into an entry with the most common genes and DNA. For this sample there are about 400,000 distinct CDR3 sequences; 75% to 90% appear just once. Together, the top ten hold under 0.15% of the sample. Sequences were obtained from CD8+ T cells from PBMCs. The receptors were gathered from a human donor with multiple sclerosis.

This chain connects TRBV30 to TRBJ2-7; the D gene is possibly TRBD2 (5 bases). Per the germline V gene, CDR1 is GTSNPN and CDR2 is SVGIG (reference sequence). The length of the CDR3 is 12 residues. With 3 bases removed from V and 4 bases from J, the gap between germline ends came to 10 bases. The CDR3 DNA is TGTGCCTGGAGCTCCGGGGATTACGAGCAGTACTTC. Its protein product is CAWSSGDYEQYF.

The gene calls are TRBV10-3 and TRBJ2-3; TRBD2 matches at 15 bases. Unmatched junction bases numbered 7, after V lost 6 bases and J lost 6 bases. Germline V CDR1 and CDR2: ENHRY, SYGVKD. The CDR3 totals 16 residues. CDR3 amino acids: CAISPGLAGGGDTQYF. As DNA, the CDR3 is TGTGCCATCAGCCCGGGACTAGCGGGAGGCGGCGATACGCAGTATTTT.

This chain uses TRBV3-1 with TRBJ1-6, with D unresolved. In germline, CDR1 is LGHDT, CDR2 YNNKEL (reference sequence). This CDR3 is built from 16 residues. V lost 1 base, J lost 10 bases, and 17 bases lay in between. CDR3 region: CASSQGWASGGSPLHF. The CDR3 DNA is TGTGCCAGCAGCCAAGGGTGGGCCTCGGGAGGATCACCCCTCCACTTT.

The rearrangement joins TRBV30 to TRBJ2-1; 8 bases align to TRBD2. From germline, CDR1 is GTSNPN and CDR2 SVGIG (reference sequence). Trimming cost V 7 bases and J 10 bases; bases outside gene matches: 12. The CDR3 length is 13 residues. Here the CDR3 reads CAFSGELKAEQFF. DNA of the CDR3: TGTGCCTTTAGCGGGGAACTCAAGGCGGAGCAGTTCTTC.

The chain carries TRBV24-1 and TRBJ2-3; D remains unclear. The V gene lost 10 bases and the J gene lost 2 bases, with 12 bases spanning the gap. The germline CDR1 and CDR2 sequences are KGHDR and SFDVKD. This CDR3 contains 13 residues. The CDR3 loop reads CATSDGDTDTQYF. CDR3 sequence (DNA): TGTGCCACATCGGACGGAGACACAGATACGCAGTATTTT.